The entry below describes one T cell receptor (beta chain). This sample stems from a study of blood T cell repertoires in COVID-19. The data were produced by immunoSEQ multiplex PCR, yet TCRdb's version contains in-frame clones alone and is incomplete. In the table there are over 110,000 clones, roughly 85% of which are singletons. The germline CDR1 and CDR2 sequences are SGHNT and YYREEE (reference sequence). This CDR3 has 16 amino acids. Trimming cost V 6 bases and J 5 bases; bases outside gene matches: 16. The specimen was peripheral blood. J is TRBJ2-5 and V is TRBV5-4, with 7 positions matching TRBD2. The receptor's source is a man aged 60-69 years with acute or convalescent COVID-19. The CDR3 loop reads CASTPGLGGGLETQYF. The CDR3, as DNA: TGTGCCAGCACCCCCGGGTTGGGCGGGGGATTGGAGACCCAGTACTTC. Together with reference TRBV5-4 and TRBJ2-5, the CDR3 gives the full variable domain: ETGVTQSPTHLIKTRGQQVTLRCSSQSGHNTVSWYQQALGQGPQFIFQYYREEENGRGNFPPRFSGLQFPNYSSELNVNALELDDSALYLCASTPGLGGGLETQYFGPGTRLLVL.